The source of this T cell receptor (beta chain) is a study of shared clonotypes between healthy human individuals. Germline V gene lookup returns CDR1 SEHNR and CDR2 FQNEAQ (reference sequence). Germline trimming cut 5 bases from V and 1 base from J; bases unmatched to any gene: 9. CDR3 length: 18 residues. Produced via immunoSEQ multiplex PCR; TCRdb's table is partial and in-frame only. The data show about 690,000 clones, about 90% seen once. This chain joins TRBV7-9 and TRBJ2-2, with 11 nucleotides matching TRBD2. Sequenced input: memory CD8+ T cells from PBMCs. Sample subset: CD45RO+ cells pooled with CCR7-negative TemRA cells. This clonotype was obtained from a man between 18 and 35 years old in good health. Some clones in this sample may be carry-over from other donors' samples. The chain's CDR3 is CASSPGLAGLGNTGELFF. CDR3 nucleotides: TGTGCCAGCAGCCCCGGACTAGCGGGCCTCGGGAACACCGGGGAGCTGTTTTTT.